The 32 T cell receptor beta chains presented below share a single source sample, sequenced in a study of T cell repertoires in cytomegalovirus infection. MiXCR was run by TCRdb on the reads, yielding one entry per CDR3 protein. The sample has approximately 990,000 distinct CDR3 sequences, roughly 30% seen once; the top ten hold roughly an eighth. The antigens for these receptors are not known. The specimen comprised cultured CD8+ T cells from PBMCs, sampled from culture after CMV antigen stimulation. The source is a human donor in good health (CMV status not recorded). Some clones in this sample may be carry-over from other donors' samples.

This chain joins TRBV29-1 and TRBJ1-1, with unresolved D. Germline assignment: CDR1 SQVTM and CDR2 ANQGSEA. V lost 2 bases to trimming and J lost 2 bases, with 12 bases between them. The CDR3 sequence is 14 residues long. The CDR3 sequence: CSVEPTGFNTEAFF. CDR3 sequence (DNA): TGCAGCGTTGAACCGACGGGATTTAACACTGAAGCTTTCTTT.

J is TRBJ2-5 and V is TRBV14; D might be TRBD2 (6 bases). Germline lookup yields CDR1 SGHDN and CDR2 FVKESK. The V end was cut by 4 bases, the J end by 5 bases, with 26 bases between. This CDR3 has 18 residues. CDR3 bases: TGTGCCAGCAGCCTTAATCGGACCACGGGGGAGATTGTCGAGACCCAGTACTTC. Protein sequence: CASSLNRTTGEIVETQYF.

This clonotype occurred a few times. This chain connects TRBV15 to TRBJ2-5; 11 bases match TRBD1. In germline, CDR1 is LNHNV, CDR2 YYDKDF (reference sequence). The V segment lost 9 bases and the J segment 1 base; nucleotides outside the gene matches: 7. The CDR3 contains 15 residues. The CDR3: CATGLGTGGQETQYF. For the CDR3, the DNA is TGTGCCACTGGATTGGGGACAGGGGGCCAAGAGACCCAGTACTTC.

The chain recombines TRBV28 with TRBJ2-4, with TRBD1 identical over 7 bases. This CDR3 spans 14 amino acids. Germline values: CDR1 MDHEN, CDR2 SYDVKM. The V segment lost 4 bases and the J segment 7 bases; nucleotides outside the gene matches: 7. Here the CDR3 DNA reads TGTGCCAGCAGTTACAGGGGAAGGGGGAACATTCAGTACTTC. It translates to CASSYRGRGNIQYF. Based on the CDR3 plus reference TRBV28 and TRBJ2-4, the full variable domain is DVKVTQSSRYLVKRTGEKVFLECVQDMDHENMFWYRQDPGLGLRLIYFSYDVKMKEKGDIPEGYSVSREKKERFSLILESASTNQTSMYLCASSYRGRGNIQYFGAGTRLSVL.

This clonotype was counted between two and nine times. The V call is TRBV7-8, the J call TRBJ1-5, with TRBD1 identical over 7 bases. V was pared by 2 bases and J by 5 bases, with 6 bases of the junction left unmatched. Germline V gene lookup returns CDR1 SGHVS and CDR2 FQNEAQ. The CDR3 covers 15 residues. CDR3 in DNA: TGTGCCAGCAGCTTAATAGGGGGCCTTGATCAGCCCCAGCATTTT. Residues: CASSLIGGLDQPQHF. The whole variable domain, filled in from reference TRBV7-8 and TRBJ1-5, reads GAGVSQSPRYKVAKRGQDVALRCDPISGHVSLFWYQQALGQGPEFLTYFQNEAQLDKSGLPSDRFFAERPEGSVSTLKIQRTQQEDSAVYLCASSLIGGLDQPQHFGDGTRLSIL.

Many counts were recorded for this clonotype. V usage is TRBV7-2 and J usage is TRBJ1-1, with D maybe TRBD1 (5 bases). This CDR3 is built from 15 residues. Germline V gene sequence: CDR1 SGHTA, CDR2 FQGNSA. The V gene lost 0 bases and the J gene lost 4 bases, with 12 bases spanning the gap. The CDR3 protein is CASSLAPGWSTEAFF. The CDR3 DNA reads as TGTGCCAGCAGCTTAGCCCCAGGGTGGAGCACTGAAGCTTTCTTT.

The V gene is TRBV6-2 or TRBV6-3, the J gene TRBJ1-5; tentative D call: TRBD1 (5 bases). This CDR3 region has 15 residues. Germline assignment: CDR1 MNHEY and CDR2 SVGEGT. With 4 bases removed from V and 3 bases from J, the gap between germline ends came to 13 bases. The CDR3 bases are TGTGCCAGCAGTTCCACCCCGACAGCCAATCAGCCCCAGCATTTT. It translates to CASSSTPTANQPQHF.

This clonotype was seen at least ten times. The V gene is TRBV7-8, the J gene TRBJ2-1; weak D call: TRBD2 (6 bases). The V end lost 3 bases, the J end lost 2 bases, and 14 bases lay between the germline ends. Per the germline V gene, CDR1 is SGHVS and CDR2 is FQNEAQ. This CDR3 region has 16 residues. In DNA form, the CDR3 reads TGTGCCAGCAGCTTCTACGGGACTGGGGCCTACAATGAGCAGTTCTTC. It encodes CASSFYGTGAYNEQFF.

This clonotype was observed a few times. The chain is built from TRBV6-5 and TRBJ1-1; TRBD1 is a possible D gene (5 bases). Deletions cut 2 bases from V and 5 bases from J, with 12 bases between. CDR1 MNHEY and CDR2 SVGAGI come from the germline V gene. The CDR3 has 14 amino acids. The CDR3 protein is CASSYLRQKTEAFF. Written as DNA, the CDR3 is TGTGCCAGCAGTTACCTTCGACAGAAAACTGAAGCTTTCTTT.

This clonotype was recorded a few times. V usage is TRBV5-6 and J usage is TRBJ2-7; tentative D call: TRBD2 (6 bases). Germline values: CDR1 SGHDT, CDR2 YYEEEE. V lost 0 bases to trimming and J lost 7 bases, with 8 bases between them. The CDR3 totals 12 residues. The CDR3 DNA sequence: TGTGCCAGCAGCTTGGCTGGGACTGAGCAGTACGTC. The encoded protein is CASSLAGTEQYV.

This clonotype has just a few counts. The chain links TRBV27 to TRBJ1-1, with 7 bases aligning to TRBD1. The CDR3 is 15 residues long. J was trimmed by 3 bases and V by 6 bases; bases with no gene match: 10. Germline values: CDR1 MNHEY, CDR2 SMNVEV (reference sequence). The chain's CDR3 is CASSLRGGRDTEAFF. DNA of the CDR3: TGTGCCAGCAGCCTCAGAGGGGGCCGCGACACTGAAGCTTTCTTT.

The chain couples TRBV4-2 to TRBJ2-5; 9 nucleotides match TRBD1. V gave up 3 bases and J gave up 1 base; unmatched junction bases: 12. Germline loops: CDR1 LGHNA, CDR2 YNFKEQ. The CDR3 sequence is 18 residues long. The CDR3 region is CASSQPGYPGQGQETQYF. The CDR3 nucleotides read TGTGCCAGCAGCCAGCCCGGATATCCGGGACAGGGCCAAGAGACCCAGTACTTC.

V usage is TRBV19 and J usage is TRBJ1-1, with D unclear. The V and J ends lost 4 bases and 8 bases respectively, with 20 bases between them. Germline-derived CDR1 and CDR2 are LNHDA and SQIVND (reference sequence). The CDR3 loop spans 15 amino acids. CDR3 amino acids: CASSRIRDLASEAFF. The CDR3 DNA follows: TGTGCCAGTAGTAGAATCCGGGATCTTGCCTCAGAAGCTTTCTTT.

This clonotype appeared a few times. V and J are TRBV7-8 and TRBJ2-1; 8 positions agree with TRBD2. Germline CDR1 SGHVS, CDR2 FQNEAQ. The CDR3 spans 15 residues. V shed 0 bases, J shed 10 bases, and the junction held 8 bases outside the gene matches. In DNA form, the CDR3 reads TGTGCCAGCAGCTTAGCTAGCGGGGTCGCGGGAGAGCAGTTCTTC. Translated, it gives CASSLASGVAGEQFF.

This chain uses TRBV5-6 with TRBJ2-5; 9 bases line up with TRBD2. The CDR3 contains 16 residues. Germline lookup yields CDR1 SGHDT and CDR2 YYEEEE. The V and J ends lost 0 bases and 5 bases, in that order; junction bases with no gene match: 8. CDR3 sequence reads: CASSLATESGGETQYF. The CDR3 DNA reads as TGTGCCAGCAGCTTGGCGACAGAGAGCGGGGGGGAGACCCAGTACTTC.

V is TRBV15 and J is TRBJ1-1; 8 bases map to TRBD1. This CDR3 contains 14 residues. V dropped 0 bases and J dropped 7; count of bases not matched to a gene: 4. Looked up from germline, CDR1 is LNHNV and CDR2 is YYDKDF (reference sequence). CDR3 DNA sequence: TGTGCCACCAGCAGAGAAAGGACAGGGATTGAAGCTTTCTTT. The encoded protein is CATSRERTGIEAFF.

This clonotype turned up a few times. CDR3: CASSAGGQFYEQYF. The CDR3 DNA follows: TGTGCCAGCAGTGCTGGGGGACAGTTCTACGAGCAGTACTTC. The J gene is TRBJ2-7, the V gene TRBV6-1; 7 bases line up with TRBD1. The junction had 6 bases not matched to a gene; V was cut back by 4 bases and J by 3 bases. Germline V CDR1 and CDR2: MNHNS, SASEGT. This CDR3 is 14 amino acids long.

This clonotype has only a few counts. The V and J genes are TRBV12-3 or TRBV12-4 and TRBJ1-5, with D perhaps matching TRBD1 (5 bases). The CDR3 extends over 14 amino acids. The V gene lost 5 bases and the J gene lost 7 bases, with 15 bases spanning the gap. The CDR3 is CASSTAGGAQPQHF. The CDR3 DNA reads as TGTGCCAGCAGTACCGCTGGGGGTGCGCAGCCCCAGCATTTT.

The V call is TRBV15, the J call TRBJ2-2; TRBD1 aligns across 9 bases. V dropped 3 bases and J dropped 0; count of bases not matched to a gene: 5. The CDR3 length is 17 residues. Germline CDR1 is LNHNV and CDR2 is YYDKDF (reference sequence). CDR3 coding DNA: TGTGCCACCAGCAGCCCGCGACAGGGGGCGAACACCGGGGAGCTGTTTTTT. It is translated as CATSSPRQGANTGELFF.

This chain joins TRBV9 and TRBJ2-5; D could derive from TRBD1 or TRBD2 (7 bases each). The V gene's germline CDR1 is SGDLS and CDR2 YYNGEE. The CDR3 sequence is 17 residues long. Trimming removed 1 base from V and 3 bases from J, with 19 bases in between. The CDR3: CASSVTGEGASEETQYF. DNA of the CDR3: TGTGCCAGCAGCGTAACAGGGGAGGGGGCGTCCGAAGAGACCCAGTACTTC.

This clonotype was recorded a few times. This chain joins TRBV25-1 and TRBJ1-1, with D hard to call. CDR1 and CDR2 from the germline V gene are MGHDK and SYGVNS. V was cut by 1 base and J by 8 bases, with 26 bases left in between. The CDR3 length is 18 residues. Written as DNA, the CDR3 is TGTGCCAGCAGTGAATCGGCGGGAAACTACAACGTACGAAGAGAAGCTTTCTTT. Encoded protein: CASSESAGNYNVRREAFF.

This clonotype was seen once. The gene calls are TRBV2 and TRBJ1-2; 8 bases align to TRBD1. The CDR3 has 11 residues. V dropped 9 bases and J dropped 8; count of bases not matched to a gene: 5. Germline V gene sequence: CDR1 SNHLY, CDR2 FYNNEI. CDR3 region: CARSGGLGYTF. The CDR3 DNA reads TGTGCCAGGTCAGGGGGCCTGGGCTACACCTTC.

This clonotype was recorded only once. A read error may account for a junction end that differs from germline. This sequence joins TRBV27 and TRBJ1-1; 7 bases are a match to TRBD1. The length of the CDR3 is 15 residues. Germline loops: CDR1 MNHEY, CDR2 SMNVEV (reference sequence). CDR3 loop: CANSSSQGGGTEAFF. In DNA, the CDR3 is TGTGCCAACAGTTCCAGCCAGGGGGGAGGCACTGAAGCTTTCTTT.

This clonotype was detected only a few times. The chain couples TRBV7-9 to TRBJ1-2; no clear D gene. Deletions cut 5 bases from V and 8 bases from J, with 12 bases between. There are 12 residues in the CDR3. Germline V lookup: CDR1 SEHNR, CDR2 FQNEAQ (reference sequence). The CDR3 DNA reads TGTGCCAGCAGCCGGTCTTCTCCCGGCTACACCTTC. This encodes CASSRSSPGYTF.

This clonotype was counted a few times. The chain combines TRBV4-1 with TRBJ1-1; D ambiguous. This CDR3 contains 15 residues. Looked up from germline, CDR1 is MGHRA and CDR2 is YSYEKL. Trimming removed 2 bases from V and 3 bases from J, with 13 bases in between. This chain's CDR3 is CASSQFGPVDTEAFF. In DNA form, the CDR3 reads TGCGCCAGCAGCCAATTCGGGCCGGTGGACACTGAAGCTTTCTTT.

This clonotype was seen repeatedly, ten times or more. The V call is TRBV6-6, the J call TRBJ2-7, with 8 bases fitting TRBD1. Losses at the gene ends were 6 bases for V and 1 base for J; bases not matched to a gene: 8. The CDR3 contains 15 residues. CDR1 and CDR2 (germline): MNHNY, SVGAGI (reference sequence). In DNA form, the CDR3 reads TGTGCCAGCAGAGGCACAGGGGGACGGTCCTACGAGCAGTACTTC. This codes for CASRGTGGRSYEQYF.

This sequence joins TRBV12-3 or TRBV12-4 and TRBJ2-3; TRBD1 matches 8 bases. There are 13 residues in the CDR3. V trimming: 8 bases; J trimming: 2 bases; junction bases outside the gene matches: 3. CDR3 residues: CASGTGHTDTQYF. The DNA for the CDR3 is TGTGCCAGCGGGACAGGCCACACAGATACGCAGTATTTT.

This chain uses TRBV18 with TRBJ1-2, with 10 nucleotides matching TRBD1. V lost 2 bases, J lost 7 bases, and 16 bases stayed unmatched. The germline CDR1 and CDR2 sequences are KGHSH and LQKENI. There are 18 residues in the CDR3. The CDR3 loop is CASSPSFDADRGFGGYTF. Written as DNA, the CDR3 is TGTGCCAGCTCACCAAGCTTCGATGCGGACAGGGGGTTCGGTGGCTACACCTTC.

There are a few counts of this clonotype. The chain carries TRBV4-2 and TRBJ1-3; D is uncertain. Trimming pared 1 base from V and 16 bases from J, leaving 14 bases between. The CDR3 contains 12 residues. Per germline, CDR1 LGHNA and CDR2 YNFKEQ. CDR3 in DNA: TGTGCCAGCAGCCAAGTTGGCGAGATCACTTATTTT. Its protein product is CASSQVGEITYF.

J is TRBJ2-2 and V is TRBV7-1; 11 bases align to TRBD2. TRBV7-1 is sorted into the ORF group, with uncertain function. This CDR3 is 16 amino acids long. Germline trimming cut 5 bases from V and 3 bases from J; bases unmatched to any gene: 5. The CDR3: CASSRLAGGDTGELFF. DNA of the CDR3: TGTGCCAGCAGCCGGCTAGCGGGGGGAGACACCGGGGAGCTGTTTTTT.

The chain joins TRBV28 to TRBJ1-1; weak D call: TRBD1 (6 bases). This CDR3 is 14 amino acids long. CDR1 and CDR2 (germline): MDHEN, SYDVKM. The V gene lost 1 base and the J gene lost 5 bases, with 11 bases spanning the gap. The CDR3 here is CASSLFEGGTEAFF. CDR3 nucleotides: TGTGCCAGCAGTTTATTTGAGGGGGGTACTGAAGCTTTCTTT.

This clonotype was observed many times. The chain uses TRBV28 and TRBJ1-2, with D possibly being TRBD1 (6 bases). Per the germline V gene, CDR1 is MDHEN and CDR2 is SYDVKM. The CDR3 spans 14 residues. Trimming stripped 6 bases from V and 1 base from J, with 12 bases between. The CDR3 coding sequence is TGTGCCAGCAGCCCAGGGGAGGTTAACTATGGCTACACCTTC. Translation gives CASSPGEVNYGYTF.